These T cell receptor beta chains were read from a single sample in a study of cytomegalovirus exposure and HLA in healthy donors. Assay used: immunoSEQ multiplex PCR; TCRdb lists only in-frame clones, some missing. The table records 150,000 to 200,000 clones, nearly 70% of them present only once. Sample: PBMCs. These receptors were taken from a man aged 25-40 years in good health and CMV-seropositive. CDR3s include the opening cysteine and the closing phenylalanine or tryptophan. The order of the fields is J gene, D gene, CDR3 length, V gene, clone size, CDR3 DNA, CDR3 protein. The D gene is left open where the match is weak. Size is omitted from some rows. Given values are once, few, many or a class for expanded clones.

TRBJ2-7 NA 11 TRBV20-1 few TGCAGTGCCGTTTGGGGCCACGAGCAGTACTTC CSAVWGHEQYF
TRBJ2-3 NA 15 TRBV7-2 NA TGTGCCAGCAGCTTAGGTGCGGGGGCCACAGATACGCAGTATTTT CASSLGAGATDTQYF
TRBJ2-7 TRBD1 15 TRBV5-1 NA TGCGCCAGCAGCTTACAGCCGGGACAGGGGACCGAGCAGTACTTC CASSLQPGQGTEQYF
TRBJ2-4 NA 16 TRBV11-3 NA TGTGCCAGCAGCTTAGGTGGCGGACTATTCAAAAACATTCAGTACTTC CASSLGGGLFKNIQYF
TRBJ1-4 TRBD1 15 TRBV5-1 NA TGCGCCAGCAGCTTGGCCGGGACAGGGACGTCGGAACTGTTTTTT CASSLAGTGTSELFF
TRBJ2-3 TRBD1 15 TRBV5-1 NA TGCGCCAGCAGCTTGGGACAGGGGGCAATAGATACGCAGTATTTT CASSLGQGAIDTQYF
TRBJ2-3 TRBD2 19 TRBV9 NA TGTGCCAGCAGCAGGACTAGCGGGACGGGCCCTAGGGGCACAGATACGCAGTATTTT CASSRTSGTGPRGTDTQYF
TRBJ2-7 NA 14 TRBV7-3 NA TGTGCCAGCAGCTTAAATTCAGGGATGAGCGAGCAGTACTTC CASSLNSGMSEQYF
TRBJ1-1 NA 13 TRBV6-1 medium-sized TGTGCCAGCAGTGTACAGGGATCCCCTGAAGCTTTCTTT CASSVQGSPEAFF
TRBJ2-5 TRBD1 14 TRBV5-6 NA TGTGCCAGCAGTCCCGGGACAGGGTACGGGACCCAGTACTTC CASSPGTGYGTQYF
TRBJ1-2 NA 12 TRBV30 NA TGTGCCTGGAGTAGAGACCTAGGTGGCTACACCTTC CAWSRDLGGYTF